The next 18 T cell receptor beta chains were all read from a single sample in a study of blood T cell repertoires in COVID-19. Sequencing was performed with immunoSEQ multiplex PCR; in TCRdb, only in-frame clones are kept and a portion is missing. The sample carries over 25,000 clones, around 90% recorded once. Material: peripheral blood. Every receptor here comes from a man aged 65-85 years with active or convalescent COVID-19.

This chain uses TRBV7-9 with TRBJ2-7, with D perhaps matching TRBD2 (5 bases). The CDR3 consists of 13 residues. CDR1 and CDR2 from the germline V gene are SEHNR and FQNEAQ (reference sequence). V lost 5 bases, J lost 9 bases, and 17 bases lay in between. The CDR3, as DNA: TGTGCCAGCAGCCCAGGAGGACCCCTCGGGCAGTACTTC. Its protein is CASSPGGPLGQYF.

The chain joins TRBV6-2 or TRBV6-3 to TRBJ2-1; 15 bases map to TRBD2. The length of the CDR3 is 14 residues. Losses at the gene ends were 6 bases for V and 10 bases for J; bases not matched to a gene: 4. The V gene's germline CDR1 is MNHEY and CDR2 SVGEGT. CDR3 protein: CASSGTSGGREQFF. The CDR3 bases are TGTGCCAGCAGCGGGACTAGCGGGGGGAGGGAGCAGTTCTTC.

V gene TRBV2 combines with J gene TRBJ2-1; TRBD2 matches 7 bases. The CDR3 spans 13 residues. V trimming: 6 bases; J trimming: 2 bases; junction bases outside the gene matches: 1. Germline loops: CDR1 SNHLY, CDR2 FYNNEI. The CDR3 sequence: CASRREPYNEQFF. The CDR3 DNA is TGTGCCAGCAGGCGGGAGCCCTACAATGAGCAGTTCTTC. The full variable domain, completed using reference TRBV2 and TRBJ2-1, is EPEVTQTPSHQVTQMGQEVILRCVPISNHLYFYWYRQILGQKVEFLVSFYNNEISEKSEIFDDQFSVERPDGSNFTLKIRSTKLEDSAMYFCASRREPYNEQFFGPGTRLTVL.

The J gene is TRBJ2-1, the V gene TRBV6-5; D might be TRBD2 (7 bases). This CDR3 is built from 14 residues. The germline V gene encodes CDR1 MNHEY and CDR2 SVGAGI. Deletions cut 5 bases from V and 7 bases from J, with 15 bases between. The CDR3 coding sequence is TGTGCCAGCAGTCTAGGGGGGGGGTCGAATGAGCAGTTCTTC. Amino acid sequence: CASSLGGGSNEQFF.

This clone was observed a handful of times. CDR3 sequence reads: CASSLQGWFGTSGHNEQFF. CDR3 coding DNA: TGTGCCAGCAGCTTACAAGGGTGGTTCGGGACTAGCGGGCACAATGAGCAGTTCTTC. J is TRBJ2-1 and V is TRBV7-8, with TRBD2 matching over 12 bases. The V gene end was trimmed by 2 bases and the J gene end by 5 bases; junction bases not matched to a gene: 13. CDR1 is SGHVS and CDR2 is FQNEAQ in the germline V gene. The CDR3 is made up of 19 amino acids. The variable domain in full, with the rest retrieved from reference TRBV7-8 and TRBJ2-1, is GAGVSQSPRYKVAKRGQDVALRCDPISGHVSLFWYQQALGQGPEFLTYFQNEAQLDKSGLPSDRFFAERPEGSVSTLKIQRTQQEDSAVYLCASSLQGWFGTSGHNEQFFGPGTRLTVL.

This sequence joins TRBV6-5 and TRBJ1-2; tentative D call: TRBD1 (6 bases). V lost 10 bases, J lost 4 bases, and 19 bases lay in between. Germline CDR1 reads MNHEY; CDR2 reads SVGAGI. The CDR3 has 14 residues. The CDR3 DNA reads TGTGCCACAGACCCGGGACACCGGTTCTATGGCTACACCTTC. Translation gives CATDPGHRFYGYTF.

The chain employs TRBV5-1 and TRBJ2-3; 7 bases line up with TRBD2. This CDR3 is built from 12 residues. CDR1 and CDR2 (germline): SGHRS, YFSETQ. Losses at the gene ends were 6 bases for V and 5 bases for J; bases not matched to a gene: 3. The CDR3 bases are TGCGCCAGCACGGGGGGTAGAGATACGCAGTATTTT. This gives the protein CASTGGRDTQYF.

The chain uses TRBV5-1 and TRBJ1-5; D ambiguous. The CDR3 contains 13 residues. Germline assignment: CDR1 SGHRS and CDR2 YFSETQ. Trimming removed 9 bases from V and 0 bases from J, with 10 bases in between. The CDR3 bases are TGCGCCAACGCACTGTGTAGCAATCAGCCCCAGCATTTT. It specifies CANALCSNQPQHF.

The chain joins TRBV2 to TRBJ1-2; D uncertain. This CDR3 has 14 residues. Germline CDR1 and CDR2: SNHLY and FYNNEI. Trimming removed 4 bases at V and 4 bases at J, with 13 bases between. In DNA, the CDR3 is TGTGCCAGCAGTGGGGCCGGGGTCTCCTATGGCTACACCTTC. Translated: CASSGAGVSYGYTF.

The V gene is TRBV12-5, the J gene TRBJ1-1; tentative D call: TRBD1 (6 bases). The V gene's germline CDR1 is LGHNT and CDR2 FRNRAP. The V and J ends lost 5 bases and 3 bases respectively, with 16 bases between them. The CDR3 is 15 residues long. The CDR3 DNA follows: TGTGCTAGTGGTCCCCCTTCAGGGGCGCACACTGAAGCTTTCTTT. Translation gives CASGPPSGAHTEAFF.

V usage is TRBV4-1 and J usage is TRBJ1-6; D is undetermined. Trimming shortened V by 1 base and J by 7 bases, and 14 bases separated the two germline ends. The V gene's germline CDR1 is MGHRA and CDR2 YSYEKL. CDR3 length: 16 amino acids. The CDR3 DNA reads as TGCGCCAGCAGCCAAGGAACGGGGTCGTGGAATTCACCCCTCCACTTT. Amino acids: CASSQGTGSWNSPLHF.

The CDR3: CASSLHRGNYGYTF. As DNA, the CDR3 is TGTGCCAGCAGCTTGCATCGGGGTAACTATGGCTACACCTTC. The rearrangement links TRBV7-2 to TRBJ1-2; D is ambiguous. Germline V lookup: CDR1 SGHTA, CDR2 FQGNSA. V shed 3 bases and J shed 1 base, with 9 bases lying between them. This CDR3 comprises 14 residues. The whole variable domain, remainder taken from reference TRBV7-2 and TRBJ1-2, is GAGVSQSPSNKVTEKGKDVELRCDPISGHTALYWYRQSLGQGLEFLIYFQGNSAPDKSGLPSDRFSAERTGGSVSTLTIQRTQQEDSAVYLCASSLHRGNYGYTFGSGTRLTVV.

The chain links TRBV6-5 to TRBJ2-7; D may be TRBD1 (6 bases). From germline, CDR1 is MNHEY and CDR2 SVGAGI. The CDR3 runs 14 residues. The germline V and J ends were trimmed by 6 bases and 1 base, with 13 bases remaining between them. The CDR3 DNA is TGTGCCAGCAGGATTAAGGACAGATCCTACGAGCAGTACTTC. It yields the protein CASRIKDRSYEQYF.

This clone showed up just once. The chain has TRBV7-9 and TRBJ1-2; TRBD1 is a possible D gene (5 bases). The germline V gene has CDR1 SEHNR and CDR2 FQNEAQ (reference sequence). The CDR3 extends over 14 amino acids. Trimming pared 10 bases from V and 4 bases from J, leaving 19 bases between. CDR3 residues: CATLPRGGSYGYTF. In DNA, the CDR3 is TGTGCCACCCTTCCGAGGGGAGGGAGCTATGGCTACACCTTC.

The J gene is TRBJ1-3, the V gene TRBV28, with a possible D match to TRBD1 (6 bases). Germline values: CDR1 MDHEN, CDR2 SYDVKM. CDR3 length equals 17 residues. V shed 5 bases and J shed 4 bases, with 21 bases lying between them. CDR3 nucleotides: TGTGCCAGCAGTGAGCACTCCGGGACACGGTTAGGAAACACCATATATTTT. Protein sequence: CASSEHSGTRLGNTIYF.

The chain combines TRBV7-2 with TRBJ2-4; the D is unclear. The germline CDR1 and CDR2 sequences are SGHTA and FQGNSA. V dropped 2 bases and J dropped 7 bases, with 9 bases sitting between them. This CDR3 is 13 amino acids long. This CDR3 reads CASSLSEVNIQYF. The CDR3 DNA follows: TGTGCCAGCAGCTTAAGTGAGGTGAACATTCAGTACTTC.

The chain recombines TRBV5-1 with TRBJ1-1; a weak D match, TRBD1 (6 bases). The V end was cut by 4 bases, the J end by 0 bases, with 13 bases between. The germline V gene has CDR1 SGHRS and CDR2 YFSETQ. The CDR3 consists of 15 residues. CDR3 residues: CASSPLRTVNTEAFF. CDR3 nucleotides: TGCGCCAGCAGCCCCTTAAGGACAGTGAACACTGAAGCTTTCTTT.

The chain uses TRBV28 and TRBJ1-2; D perhaps matches TRBD1 (6 bases). Trimming shortened V by 4 bases and J by 0 bases, and 15 bases separated the two germline ends. The germline V gene encodes CDR1 MDHEN and CDR2 SYDVKM. The CDR3 runs to 16 residues. The CDR3 is CASSSFRQVANYGYTF. The CDR3 bases are TGTGCCAGCAGTTCCTTTCGACAGGTTGCTAACTATGGCTACACCTTC.